These T cell receptor beta chains were read from a single sample in a study of cytomegalovirus exposure and HLA in healthy donors. TCRdb's table, derived via immunoSEQ multiplex PCR, lists solely in-frame clones and lacks some. The sample carries around 190,000 clones, 86% recorded once. Sequencing input: PBMCs. These receptors came from a woman between 18 and 29 years old in good health and CMV-seronegative. CDR3s include the opening cysteine and the closing phenylalanine or tryptophan. The order of the fields is clone size, V gene, D gene, CDR3 length, J gene, CDR3 protein, CDR3 DNA. D genes are given only for firm matches. Rows give clone size only sometimes, using once, few, many, or a class for an expanded clone.

clone_size: NA; v_call: TRBV30; d_call: NA; cdr3_length: 15; j_call: TRBJ2-2; cdr3_aa: CAWTYYLPTPGELFF; cdr3_nt: TGTGCCTGGACATACTACCTCCCTACCCCCGGGGAGCTGTTTTTT
clone_size: NA; v_call: TRBV6-1; d_call: NA; cdr3_length: 12; j_call: TRBJ2-4; cdr3_aa: CASTPGKNIQYF; cdr3_nt: TGTGCCAGCACACCAGGCAAAAACATTCAGTACTTC
clone_size: NA; v_call: TRBV11-2; d_call: NA; cdr3_length: 13; j_call: TRBJ1-2; cdr3_aa: CASSLGESYGYTF; cdr3_nt: TGTGCCAGCAGCTTAGGAGAATCCTATGGCTACACCTTC
clone_size: NA; v_call: TRBV30; d_call: TRBD1; cdr3_length: 12; j_call: TRBJ1-1; cdr3_aa: CAWARGRTEAFF; cdr3_nt: TGTGCCTGGGCCAGGGGGCGAACTGAAGCTTTCTTT
clone_size: NA; v_call: TRBV13; d_call: NA; cdr3_length: 18; j_call: TRBJ1-1; cdr3_aa: CASSLGDSAVEIGTEAFF; cdr3_nt: TGTGCCAGCAGCTTAGGGGACAGTGCAGTGGAAATTGGCACTGAAGCTTTCTTT
clone_size: NA; v_call: TRBV11-3; d_call: NA; cdr3_length: 13; j_call: TRBJ2-1; cdr3_aa: CASSSVTGNEQFF; cdr3_nt: TGTGCCAGCAGCTCAGTGACTGGGAATGAGCAGTTCTTC
clone_size: NA; v_call: TRBV9; d_call: NA; cdr3_length: 14; j_call: TRBJ1-6; cdr3_aa: CASSARGGISPLHF; cdr3_nt: TGTGCCAGCAGCGCGCGGGGCGGAATTTCGCCCCTCCACTTT
clone_size: NA; v_call: TRBV18; d_call: TRBD1; cdr3_length: 16; j_call: TRBJ1-2; cdr3_aa: CASSPGTGRSVHGYTF; cdr3_nt: TGTGCCAGCTCACCCGGGACAGGAAGATCGGTGCATGGCTACACCTTC
clone_size: few; v_call: TRBV6-5; d_call: TRBD1; cdr3_length: 15; j_call: TRBJ1-2; cdr3_aa: CASSYSRGQGYGYTF; cdr3_nt: TGTGCCAGCAGTTACTCGAGGGGACAGGGTTATGGCTACACCTTC
clone_size: NA; v_call: TRBV28; d_call: NA; cdr3_length: 13; j_call: TRBJ1-2; cdr3_aa: CASRSTANYGYTF; cdr3_nt: TGTGCCAGCCGTTCCACAGCCAACTATGGCTACACCTTC
clone_size: NA; v_call: TRBV5-1; d_call: NA; cdr3_length: 14; j_call: TRBJ1-1; cdr3_aa: CASSPTEWDTEAFF; cdr3_nt: TGCGCCAGCAGCCCTACAGAATGGGACACTGAAGCTTTCTTT
clone_size: NA; v_call: TRBV5-1; d_call: TRBD2; cdr3_length: 15; j_call: TRBJ2-3; cdr3_aa: CASSILAGGTDTQYF; cdr3_nt: TGCGCCAGCAGCATCCTAGCGGGAGGAACAGATACGCAGTATTTT
clone_size: NA; v_call: TRBV18; d_call: TRBD1; cdr3_length: 16; j_call: TRBJ1-4; cdr3_aa: CASSPSGQGAAEKLFF; cdr3_nt: TGTGCCAGCTCGCCCTCGGGACAGGGAGCGGCCGAAAAACTGTTTTTT
clone_size: NA; v_call: TRBV18; d_call: NA; cdr3_length: 14; j_call: TRBJ1-1; cdr3_aa: CASSPSQGNTEAFF; cdr3_nt: TGTGCCAGCTCACCAAGCCAGGGGAACACTGAAGCTTTCTTT
clone_size: NA; v_call: TRBV7-9; d_call: TRBD2; cdr3_length: 18; j_call: TRBJ2-1; cdr3_aa: CASSFARLGTSGANEQFF; cdr3_nt: TGTGCCAGCAGCTTTGCCCGACTCGGGACTAGCGGGGCCAATGAGCAGTTCTTC
clone_size: NA; v_call: TRBV2; d_call: NA; cdr3_length: 15; j_call: TRBJ1-2; cdr3_aa: CASTKDRSSSYGYTF; cdr3_nt: TGTGCCAGCACCAAAGACAGATCCTCATCCTATGGCTACACCTTC
clone_size: NA; v_call: TRBV14; d_call: TRBD2; cdr3_length: 18; j_call: TRBJ2-2; cdr3_aa: CASSQRGTSSKYTGELFF; cdr3_nt: TGTGCCAGCAGCCAAAGGGGGACTAGCAGTAAATACACCGGGGAGCTGTTTTTT
clone_size: NA; v_call: TRBV5-1; d_call: NA; cdr3_length: 16; j_call: TRBJ2-7; cdr3_aa: CASSFWTLSSSYEQYF; cdr3_nt: TGCGCCAGCAGCTTCTGGACACTCTCCAGCTCCTACGAGCAGTACTTC
clone_size: few; v_call: TRBV6-5; d_call: TRBD2; cdr3_length: 15; j_call: TRBJ2-7; cdr3_aa: CASRNPSGRRGEQYF; cdr3_nt: TGTGCCAGCAGGAATCCTAGCGGGAGAAGGGGCGAGCAGTACTTC
clone_size: NA; v_call: TRBV5-1; d_call: TRBD2; cdr3_length: 16; j_call: TRBJ2-1; cdr3_aa: CASSLAGGSSYNEQFF; cdr3_nt: TGCGCCAGCAGTTTAGCGGGGGGAAGCTCCTACAATGAGCAGTTCTTC
clone_size: few; v_call: TRBV9; d_call: NA; cdr3_length: 13; j_call: TRBJ1-1; cdr3_aa: CASSTGQYTEAFF; cdr3_nt: TGTGCCAGCAGCACTGGACAGTACACTGAAGCTTTCTTT
clone_size: NA; v_call: TRBV6-5; d_call: TRBD2; cdr3_length: 16; j_call: TRBJ2-7; cdr3_aa: CASSYRRTGGPDEQYF; cdr3_nt: TGTGCCAGCAGTTACAGAAGGACGGGAGGGCCTGACGAGCAGTACTTC
clone_size: NA; v_call: TRBV9; d_call: TRBD1; cdr3_length: 16; j_call: TRBJ2-3; cdr3_aa: CASSSKRTGGPDTQYF; cdr3_nt: TGTGCCAGCAGCTCCAAGAGGACAGGGGGACCAGATACGCAGTATTTT
clone_size: NA; v_call: TRBV12-5; d_call: NA; cdr3_length: 13; j_call: TRBJ2-7; cdr3_aa: CASGSQTRNEQYF; cdr3_nt: TGTGCTAGTGGCTCGCAAACTAGGAACGAGCAGTACTTC